This entry concerns a single TCR beta chain. What it binds is unknown. Profiling relied on immunoSEQ multiplex PCR, and the TCRdb table lists in-frame clones only, not all of them. The table lists roughly 30,000 clones, approximately 84% of them singletons, with 9% to 9.5% in the top ten. The source of the sample is a study of early stage breast cancer tumors. Study-wide points: Unsorted bulk genomic DNA sequencing lacked pairing and functional marker data. Comparing each tissue with blood distinguished tumor from normal in about 85% of the 16 patients.

J lost 3 bases, V lost 5 bases, and 4 bases had no gene match. The CDR3 is 13 amino acids. Germline V gene sequence: CDR1 SGHVS, CDR2 FNYEAQ. Material for sequencing was blood. The origin of this receptor is a person aged 50-59 years with breast cancer. The chain combines TRBV7-6 with TRBJ2-7, with 7 bases aligning to TRBD1. CDR3 coding DNA: TGTGCCAGCAGCCAAAACAGGGGCTACGAGCAGTACTTC. The encoded protein is CASSQNRGYEQYF.